The present T cell receptor beta chain was sequenced within a study of CD8+ T cells in alopecia areata. Overall study context: Twice daily, treated patients received 5 to 10 mg of oral tofacitinib.

Reverse transcription of extracted RNA yielded cDNA, which provided the sequencing template. Produced via immunoSEQ multiplex PCR; TCRdb's table is partial and in-frame only. The sample includes about 200,000 clones, approximately 38% of them seen just once. CDR1 and CDR2 from the germline V gene are SQVTM and ANQGSEA. The length of the CDR3 is 14 residues. Trimming took off 3 bases at V and 0 bases at J, with 12 bases between the two ends. Indicated treatment: oral pan-JAK inhibitor, 5-10 mg twice daily. Lesional scalp punch biopsies and peripheral blood came from alopecia areata patients. From PBMCs, CD4+ and CD8+ T cells were sorted. Overall study findings and caveats: Sequencing of scalp tissue also captures the resident alphabeta T cells of normal skin.

Worth noting for this clone: Antigen specificity is unknown.

This rearrangement joins TRBV29-1 to TRBJ2-7; D ambiguous. The sequences come from CD4+ T cells sorted from blood, collected at week 34, from a patient treated with tofacitinib. This TCR was sampled from a human donor with alopecia areata. The CDR3 nucleotides are TGCAGCGTTGATTTGCTGGGCAACTCCTACGAGCAGTACTTC. It is translated as CSVDLLGNSYEQYF.